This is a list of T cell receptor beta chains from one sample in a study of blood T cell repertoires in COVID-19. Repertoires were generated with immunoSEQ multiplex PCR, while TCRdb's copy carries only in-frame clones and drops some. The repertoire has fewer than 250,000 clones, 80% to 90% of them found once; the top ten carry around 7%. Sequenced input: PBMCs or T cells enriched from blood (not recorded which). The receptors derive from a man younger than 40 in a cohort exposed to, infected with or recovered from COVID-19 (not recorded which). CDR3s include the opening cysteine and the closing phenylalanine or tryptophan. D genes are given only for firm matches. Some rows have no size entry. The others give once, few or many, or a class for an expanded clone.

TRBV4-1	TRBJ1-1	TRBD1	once	TGCGCCAGCAGCCAAAACCACCGGGACAGGGGTATTTCGAACACTGAAGCTTTCTTT	CASSQNHRDRGISNTEAFF
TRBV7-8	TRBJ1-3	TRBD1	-	TGTGCCAGCAGCTTACCCAAGAGGACAGGGGGGTCTGGAAACACCATATATTTT	CASSLPKRTGGSGNTIYF
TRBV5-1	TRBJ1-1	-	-	TGCGCCAGCAGCTTACAACCCGGGGGCACTGAAGCTTTCTTT	CASSLQPGGTEAFF
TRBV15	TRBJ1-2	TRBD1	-	TGTGCCACCAGCAGAGGGCCCTCAGGGGGATATGGCTACACCTTC	CATSRGPSGGYGYTF
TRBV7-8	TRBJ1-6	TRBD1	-	TGTGCCAGCAGCTCTCGGACAGGGCAATATAATTCACCCCTCCACTTT	CASSSRTGQYNSPLHF
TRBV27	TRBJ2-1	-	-	TGTGCCAGCTCCCTACCGGGAGATAATGAGCAGTTCTTC	CASSLPGDNEQFF
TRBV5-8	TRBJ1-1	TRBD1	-	TGTGCCAGCAGCAACCGGGACAGGGGGAACACTGAAGCTTTCTTT	CASSNRDRGNTEAFF
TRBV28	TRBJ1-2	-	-	TGTGCCAGCAGTTTAGTTATCGACTATGGCTACACCTTC	CASSLVIDYGYTF
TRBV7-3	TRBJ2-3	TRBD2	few	TGTGCCAGCAGCTTGGGACTAGCGGGAGATACGCAGTATTTT	CASSLGLAGDTQYF
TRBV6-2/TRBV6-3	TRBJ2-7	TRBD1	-	TGTGCCAGCAGTTATGGGGGTCCGGGACAGGGGCATACCTACGAGCAGTACTTC	CASSYGGPGQGHTYEQYF
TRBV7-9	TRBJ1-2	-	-	TGTGCCAGCACCTCCGAAGGGGACTATGGCTACACCTTC	CASTSEGDYGYTF
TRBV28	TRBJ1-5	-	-	TGTGCCAGCAACAGCCCCAATCAGCCCCAGCATTTT	CASNSPNQPQHF
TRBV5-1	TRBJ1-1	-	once	TGCGCCAGCAGCTTTCTGGGGCCCACTGAAGCTTTCTTT	CASSFLGPTEAFF
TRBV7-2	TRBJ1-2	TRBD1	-	TGTGCCAGCAGCTCGGGACAGGGTCACTATGGCTACACCTTC	CASSSGQGHYGYTF
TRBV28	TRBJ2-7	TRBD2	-	TGTGCCAGCAGAACTAGCGGGAGGGAAGAGCAGTACTTC	CASRTSGREEQYF
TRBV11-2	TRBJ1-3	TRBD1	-	TGTGCCAGCAGCGAGATCGGGACAGGGACGGGAAACACCATATATTTT	CASSEIGTGTGNTIYF
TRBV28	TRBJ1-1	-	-	TGTGCCAGCAGTTTACATAGGGGGGGAGGGACTGAAGCTTTCTTT	CASSLHRGGGTEAFF
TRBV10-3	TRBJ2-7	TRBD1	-	TGTGCCAGCGCGCCCCCGGGACAGGGTATACGGCAGTACTTC	CASAPPGQGIRQYF
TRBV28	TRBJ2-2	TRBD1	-	TGTGCCAGCAGTTCTCGGACAGGAGCTCTCACCGGGGAGCTGTTTTTT	CASSSRTGALTGELFF
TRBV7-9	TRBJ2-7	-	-	TGTGCCAGCAGCCCGGGGTCCTACGAGCAGTACTTC	CASSPGSYEQYF
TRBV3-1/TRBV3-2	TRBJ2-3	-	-	TGTGCCAGCAGCCGTATCGACTCCACAGATACGCAGTATTTT	CASSRIDSTDTQYF
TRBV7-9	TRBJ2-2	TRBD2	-	TGTGCCAGCAGCCCCACGGGGACTAGCGTATCCGGGGAGCTGTTTTTT	CASSPTGTSVSGELFF
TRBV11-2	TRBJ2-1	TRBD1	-	TGTGCCAGCAGCTTTCCGATCGCGATGACAGGGGGCGCCTACAATGAGCAGTTCTTC	CASSFPIAMTGGAYNEQFF
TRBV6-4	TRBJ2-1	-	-	TGTGCCAGCATAGGATTTGGGGCAACCCCTCCCGGCTCCTACAATGAGCAGTTCTTC	CASIGFGATPPGSYNEQFF
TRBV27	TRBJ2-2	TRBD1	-	TGTGCCAGCAGAGGACAGGTTACCGGGGAGCTGTTTTTT	CASRGQVTGELFF
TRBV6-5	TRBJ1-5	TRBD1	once	TGTGCCAGCAGTTATTCCCGAGACAGGGCCAATCAGCCCCAGCATTTT	CASSYSRDRANQPQHF
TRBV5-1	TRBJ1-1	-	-	TGCGCCAGCAGCTCAGGGGATGGGGCTGAAACTGAAGCTTTCTTT	CASSSGDGAETEAFF
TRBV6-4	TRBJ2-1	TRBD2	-	TGTGCCAGCAGTGACTCAACTAGCGGGTCCTACAATGAGCAGTTCTTC	CASSDSTSGSYNEQFF
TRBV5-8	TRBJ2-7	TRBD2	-	TGTGCCAGCAGCCTGGGACTAGCGGGCACCTACGAGCAGTACTTC	CASSLGLAGTYEQYF